Below are 14 T cell receptor beta chains sequenced from a single sample in a study of OX40 agonist ivuxolimab in advanced cancers. This table comes from immunoSEQ multiplex PCR, and its TCRdb copy is limited to in-frame clones, with some not included. In the table there are some 19,000 clones, approximately 80% of which are singletons. The material sequenced was CD4+ or CD8+ T cells sorted from blood, taken in a trial of the OX40 agonist ivuxolimab. The receptors were gathered from an adult with an advanced solid tumor such as melanoma, head and neck, liver or kidney cancer.

The rearrangement joins TRBV15 to TRBJ1-2, with D perhaps TRBD1 (5 bases). Between the trimmed V and J ends, which lost 8 bases and 0 bases, there was a span of 10 bases. CDR1 is LNHNV, CDR2 YYDKDF, per germline (reference sequence). This CDR3 is built from 13 residues. The chain's CDR3 is CATRDVSNYGYTF. The CDR3 coding sequence is TGTGCCACCCGGGACGTATCTAACTATGGCTACACCTTC.

J is TRBJ2-7 and V is TRBV5-3, with D perhaps matching TRBD1 (6 bases). TRBV5-3 is noted as an ORF with a role that remains uncertain. The length of the CDR3 is 14 residues. V shed 3 bases and J shed 3 bases, with 13 bases lying between them. DNA for the CDR3: TGTGCCAGAAGCTCAGGACAGATTTACTACGAGCAGTACTTC. Its protein product is CARSSGQIYYEQYF.

The chain couples TRBV9 to TRBJ2-3; weak D call: TRBD2 (5 bases). The CDR3 has 12 amino acids. Germline CDR1 SGDLS, CDR2 YYNGEE. V lost 6 bases and J lost 6, with 11 bases in between. The CDR3 DNA reads TGTGCCAGCACCCTCACGGGGGATACGCAGTATTTT. Protein sequence: CASTLTGDTQYF.

The V gene is TRBV28, the J gene TRBJ1-1, with TRBD1 matching over 9 bases. With V trimmed by 5 bases and J by 3 bases, 7 bases remained unmatched. The CDR3 length is 15 residues. From germline, CDR1 is MDHEN and CDR2 SYDVKM. The CDR3 DNA reads as TGTGCCAGCAGTCCGACAGGGGGATCGGACACTGAAGCTTTCTTT. Protein sequence: CASSPTGGSDTEAFF.

The rearrangement links TRBV7-6 to TRBJ1-2; 7 bases match TRBD1. The V and J ends lost 6 bases and 6 bases, in that order; junction bases with no gene match: 7. CDR1 is SGHVS, CDR2 FNYEAQ, per germline. This CDR3 comprises 13 residues. This chain's CDR3 is CASSLDRLDGYTF. The CDR3 coding sequence is TGTGCCAGCAGTCTGGACAGGCTGGATGGCTACACCTTC.

The chain links TRBV28 to TRBJ2-7; 7 bases fit TRBD2. CDR1 is MDHEN and CDR2 is SYDVKM in the germline V gene. The ends lost 6 bases at V and 4 bases at J; junction bases unmatched: 3. The CDR3 is 12 residues long. CDR3 region: CASSPGGYEQYF. The CDR3 bases are TGTGCCAGCAGCCCCGGGGGGTACGAGCAGTACTTC.

The DNA of the CDR3 is TGTGCCATCAGAAGACAGGACTATGGCTACACCTTC. It translates to CAIRRQDYGYTF. The V gene is TRBV19, the J gene TRBJ1-2; possible D gene TRBD1, 6 bases. CDR3 length: 12 amino acids. Germline V gene sequence: CDR1 LNHDA, CDR2 SQIVND (reference sequence). Trimming shortened V by 10 bases and J by 3 bases, and 12 bases separated the two germline ends. The whole variable domain, remainder taken from reference TRBV19 and TRBJ1-2, is DGGITQSPKYLFRKEGQNVTLSCEQNLNHDAMYWYRQDPGQGLRLIYYSQIVNDFQKGDIAEGYSVSREKKESFPLTVTSAQKNPTAFYLCAIRRQDYGYTFGSGTRLTVV.

The CDR3 region has the DNA TGTGCCAGCAGCTTCGGAACCTCCTACAATGAGCAGTTCTTC. This codes for CASSFGTSYNEQFF. The genes are TRBV5-6 and TRBJ2-1; D is undetermined. V was pared by 2 bases and J by 0 bases, with 6 bases between. Germline V gives CDR1 SGHDT, CDR2 YYEEEE. The CDR3 sequence is 14 residues long.

This clone has a single count. This chain uses TRBV27 with TRBJ2-7, with 7 bases fitting TRBD2. CDR1 and CDR2 (germline): MNHEY, SMNVEV (reference sequence). This CDR3 contains 15 residues. Trimming cost V 4 bases and J 2 bases; bases outside gene matches: 8. The CDR3 sequence: CASSSTAGSAYEQYF. The CDR3 DNA reads as TGTGCCAGCAGTTCAACAGCGGGGTCTGCCTACGAGCAGTACTTC.

The chain employs TRBV9 and TRBJ1-5; the match to TRBD1 covers 10 bases. V was pared by 4 bases and J by 7 bases, with 8 bases of the junction left unmatched. The CDR3 has 15 residues. Germline CDR1 SGDLS, CDR2 YYNGEE. Here the CDR3 DNA reads TGTGCCAGCAGCCAAGACAGGGGGCGCACCCAGCCCCAGCATTTT. Residues: CASSQDRGRTQPQHF.

Of note for this clone: The junction and the germline gene differ at one end; a read error may be behind it. V usage is TRBV15 and J usage is TRBJ2-1, with a weak D call TRBD2 (6 bases). CDR3 length equals 13 residues. Germline V lookup: CDR1 LNHNV, CDR2 YYDKDF (reference sequence). CDR3 in amino acids: CATTRDSCNEQFF. The CDR3 coding sequence is TGTGCCACCACCAGGGACTCCTGCAATGAGCAGTTCTTC.

The chain employs TRBV5-1 and TRBJ1-5, with D possibly matching TRBD1 (5 bases). V lost 3 bases to trimming and J lost 4 bases, with 11 bases between them. Per germline, CDR1 SGHRS and CDR2 YFSETQ. The CDR3 extends over 14 amino acids. The CDR3 sequence: CASSWGDGNQPQHF. In DNA form, the CDR3 reads TGCGCCAGCAGCTGGGGGGACGGTAATCAGCCCCAGCATTTT.

This clone was seen a handful of times. CDR3 amino acids: CASSETGVPLHF. DNA for the CDR3: TGTGCCAGCAGCGAAACAGGGGTACCCCTCCACTTT. The chain employs TRBV2 and TRBJ1-6; 7 nucleotides agree with TRBD1. This CDR3 is 12 amino acids long. CDR1 and CDR2 (germline): SNHLY, FYNNEI. The V and J ends lost 6 bases and 12 bases, in that order; junction bases with no gene match: 5.

The V and J genes are TRBV19 and TRBJ2-1; D ambiguous. This CDR3 spans 13 amino acids. V was cut by 3 bases and J by 9 bases, with 12 bases left in between. Germline V gene sequence: CDR1 LNHDA, CDR2 SQIVND (reference sequence). In DNA, the CDR3 is TGTGCCAGTAGTATCGGACCCGCTGGTGAGCAGTTCTTC. This gives the protein CASSIGPAGEQFF.